The 18 T cell receptor beta chains below come from one sample, sequenced in a study of identifying expanded T cells in peripheral blood. Method: immunoSEQ multiplex PCR; TCRdb's copy keeps in-frame clones and lacks some. Among 90,000 to 100,000 clones listed, 88% were seen once. Material: blood. All receptors come from a person aged 18 to 69 in good health.

The J gene is TRBJ2-5, the V gene TRBV19; D is unclear. In germline, CDR1 is LNHDA, CDR2 SQIVND (reference sequence). V lost 9 bases to trimming and J lost 5 bases, with 13 bases between them. CDR3 length: 12 residues. The CDR3 nucleotides read TGTGCCAGCGCGTCTATCGGGGAGACCCAGTACTTC. Amino acid sequence: CASASIGETQYF.

V gene TRBV6-5 combines with J gene TRBJ1-5; no definite D call. V was pared by 0 bases and J by 4 bases, with 10 bases between. The germline V gene has CDR1 MNHEY and CDR2 SVGAGI. This CDR3 has 15 amino acids. Here the CDR3 DNA reads TGTGCCAGCAGTTACTCGCGGCAGCCTAATCAGCCCCAGCATTTT. Translated, it gives CASSYSRQPNQPQHF.

For this clone: The junction departs from germline at one end; a sequencing error may be responsible. The V and J genes are TRBV7-9 and TRBJ1-2, with D maybe TRBD1 (6 bases). The CDR3 is 16 residues long. Germline assignment: CDR1 SEHNR and CDR2 FQNEAQ (reference sequence). For the CDR3, the DNA is TGTGCCAGCAGCCCCGTCCAAACATTAGGGAGGGCGGGGACAAGCTTC. It specifies CASSPVQTLGRAGTSF. The variable domain in full, completed from reference TRBV7-9 and TRBJ1-2, reads DTGVSQNPRHKITKRGQNVTFRCDPISEHNRLYWYRQTLGQGPEFLTYFQNEAQLEKSRLLSDRFSAERPKGSFSTLEIQRTEQGDSAMYLCASSPVQTLGRAGTSFGSGTRLTVV.

The chain joins TRBV15 to TRBJ1-2; D not resolved. Trimming cost V 0 bases and J 8 bases, with 10 bases left between them. There are 13 residues in the CDR3. Germline assignment: CDR1 LNHNV and CDR2 YYDKDF (reference sequence). Here the CDR3 reads CATSRDAGYGYTF. Here the CDR3 DNA reads TGTGCCACCAGCAGAGATGCCGGGTACGGCTACACCTTC.

The chain is built from TRBV29-1 and TRBJ1-1; 10 bases map to TRBD1. The V segment lost 8 bases and the J segment 3 bases; nucleotides outside the gene matches: 6. CDR1 is SQVTM, CDR2 ANQGSEA, per germline. The CDR3 is 13 amino acids. CDR3 loop: CSTRQGADTEAFF. CDR3 sequence (DNA): TGCAGCACAAGACAGGGGGCGGACACTGAAGCTTTCTTT.

The V and J genes are TRBV14 and TRBJ1-3; D not resolved. V was cut by 1 base and J by 0 bases, with 7 bases left in between. This CDR3 contains 15 residues. CDR1 and CDR2 (germline): SGHDN, FVKESK. CDR3 DNA: TGTGCCAGCAGCCAAGGCAGACGCTCTGGAAACACCATATATTTT. Residues: CASSQGRRSGNTIYF.

This clone was detected once. The CDR3 loop reads CASSSPRGYNEQFF. In DNA form, the CDR3 reads TGTGCCAGCTCATCTCCACGGGGCTACAATGAGCAGTTCTTC. This chain links TRBV18 with TRBJ2-1; D possibly corresponds to TRBD2 (5 bases). Trimming removed 5 bases at V and 3 bases at J, with 11 bases between. Germline CDR1 reads KGHSH; CDR2 reads LQKENI. This CDR3 contains 14 residues.

In its sample, this clone was seen once. The V call is TRBV6-6, the J call TRBJ1-5, with TRBD1 as a possible D gene (5 bases). The ends were cut back, 0 bases at V and 7 bases at J, with 13 bases in the middle. Germline assignment: CDR1 MNHNY and CDR2 SVGAGI (reference sequence). CDR3 length equals 15 residues. CDR3 in amino acids: CASSYSRDVAQPQHF. In DNA form, the CDR3 reads TGTGCCAGCAGTTACTCCAGGGACGTTGCCCAGCCCCAGCATTTT.

This sequence joins TRBV10-3 and TRBJ2-2, with TRBD2 identical over 7 bases. CDR3 length: 16 residues. The J segment lost 4 bases and the V segment lost 4 bases, leaving 9 bases of the junction unmatched. The V gene's germline CDR1 is ENHRY and CDR2 SYGVKD. The CDR3 DNA sequence: TGTGCCATCAGTGTCTATCGGGAGGAAGCCACCGGGGAGCTGTTTTTT. It yields the protein CAISVYREEATGELFF.

The gene calls are TRBV18 and TRBJ2-2; TRBD1 might be the D (5 bases). Deletions cut 2 bases from V and 7 bases from J, with 14 bases between. The CDR3 has 15 amino acids. Germline assignment: CDR1 KGHSH and CDR2 LQKENI. The CDR3 sequence is CASSPMGQVYGELFF. The CDR3 coding sequence is TGTGCCAGCTCACCAATGGGGCAAGTTTACGGGGAGCTGTTTTTT.

V usage is TRBV9 and J usage is TRBJ2-2; D unclear. V lost 3 bases, J lost 2 bases, and 5 bases lay in between. The CDR3 runs 13 residues. The germline gives CDR1 SGDLS, CDR2 YYNGEE. CDR3 protein: CASSGPNTGELFF. DNA for the CDR3: TGTGCCAGCAGCGGACCAAACACCGGGGAGCTGTTTTTT.

The rearrangement uses TRBV10-3 and TRBJ2-3, with unresolved D. Germline loops: CDR1 ENHRY, CDR2 SYGVKD. The CDR3 is made up of 14 amino acids. V was cut by 8 bases and J by 2 bases, with 14 bases left in between. The CDR3 DNA reads TGTGCCATCGGGGTCGGACCTAACACAGATACGCAGTATTTT. As protein: CAIGVGPNTDTQYF.

The chain joins TRBV11-2 to TRBJ1-5; D remains unclear. V was clipped by 1 base and J by 7 bases, with 20 bases between them. CDR3 length: 17 residues. The germline V gene has CDR1 SGHAT and CDR2 FQNNGV. The CDR3 bases are TGTGCCAGCAGCTTAGGATTTGGCTCGGGTAGCGGGCAGCCCCAGCATTTT. It encodes CASSLGFGSGSGQPQHF.

The rearrangement uses TRBV5-4 and TRBJ1-1, with D unresolved. CDR3 length equals 12 residues. The germline gives CDR1 SGHNT, CDR2 YYREEE (reference sequence). Trimming cost V 7 bases and J 1 base, with 8 bases left between them. The CDR3 here is CASQSGNTEAFF. The CDR3 DNA reads as TGTGCCAGCCAATCGGGGAACACTGAAGCTTTCTTT.

The rearrangement uses TRBV6-4 and TRBJ1-2; D not resolved. Germline V lookup: CDR1 MRHNA, CDR2 SNTAGT. This CDR3 is built from 13 residues. V was pared by 2 bases and J by 3 bases, with 7 bases between. The CDR3 is CASSDQRHYGYTF. The CDR3 region has the DNA TGTGCCAGCAGTGACCAAAGGCACTATGGCTACACCTTC.

This clone turned up a few times. The chain is built from TRBV2 and TRBJ2-7; maybe TRBD2 (5 bases). There are 11 residues in the CDR3. Trimming removed 3 bases at V and 11 bases at J, with 11 bases between. Looked up from germline, CDR1 is SNHLY and CDR2 is FYNNEI. The CDR3 loop is CASSDEGRKYF. The CDR3, as DNA: TGTGCCAGCAGTGACGAGGGTCGAAAGTACTTC.

This chain's CDR3 is CASSPGVSNEQFF. As DNA, the CDR3 is TGCGCCAGCAGCCCGGGGGTTTCCAATGAGCAGTTCTTC. The genes are TRBV4-3 and TRBJ2-1; the D gene is possibly TRBD2 (6 bases). Trimming pared 4 bases from V and 6 bases from J, leaving 10 bases between. This CDR3 is 13 amino acids long. Looked up from germline, CDR1 is LGHNA and CDR2 is YSLEER.

The V call is TRBV18, the J call TRBJ2-1; TRBD2 aligns across 13 bases. Unmatched junction bases numbered 1, after V lost 3 bases and J lost 5 bases. Germline CDR1 KGHSH, CDR2 LQKENI. CDR3 length equals 15 residues. Here the CDR3 reads CASSPGLAGDNEQFF. The CDR3 coding sequence is TGTGCCAGCTCACCCGGACTAGCGGGGGACAATGAGCAGTTCTTC.